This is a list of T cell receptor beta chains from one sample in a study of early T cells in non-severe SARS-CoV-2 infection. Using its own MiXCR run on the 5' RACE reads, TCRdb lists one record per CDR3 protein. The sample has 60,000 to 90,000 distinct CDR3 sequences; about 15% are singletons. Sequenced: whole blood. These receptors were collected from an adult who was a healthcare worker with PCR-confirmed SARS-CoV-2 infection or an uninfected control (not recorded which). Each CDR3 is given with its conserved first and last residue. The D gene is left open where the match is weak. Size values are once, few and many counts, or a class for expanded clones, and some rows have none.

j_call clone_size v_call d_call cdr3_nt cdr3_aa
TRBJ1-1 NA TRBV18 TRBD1 TGTGCCAGCTCGCTCCTAGGGGGCTGGGGGACTGAAGCTTTCTTT CASSLLGGWGTEAFF
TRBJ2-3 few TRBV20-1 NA TGCAGTGCTAGAGGGGGACGGTCCACAGATACGCAGTATTTT CSARGGRSTDTQYF
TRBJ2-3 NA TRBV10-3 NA TGTGCCATCAGGGCTCCCATGGGGGATACGCAGTATTTT CAIRAPMGDTQYF
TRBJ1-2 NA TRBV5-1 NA TGCGCCAGCAGCTTGGATCCAGGGTCCTATGGCTACACCTTC CASSLDPGSYGYTF
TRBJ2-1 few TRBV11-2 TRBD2 TGTGCCAGCAGCTTGGGGCGGACTAGCGGGAGGGAGGGTGAGCAGTTCTTC CASSLGRTSGREGEQFF
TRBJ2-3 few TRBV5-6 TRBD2 TGTGCCAGCAGCTTCGCGGGGGGGCCAAGCACAGATACGCAGTATTTT CASSFAGGPSTDTQYF
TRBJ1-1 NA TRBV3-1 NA TGTGCCAGCAGCCAAGGGGCAGGGGTATACACTGAAGCTTTCTTT CASSQGAGVYTEAFF
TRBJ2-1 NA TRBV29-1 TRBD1 TGCAGCGATGAGGGGACAGGGGGAAATGAGCAGTTCTTC CSDEGTGGNEQFF
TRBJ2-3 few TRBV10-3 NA TGTGCCATCAGTGATGGGCCAGGCGATACGCAGTATTTT CAISDGPGDTQYF
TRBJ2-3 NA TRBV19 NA TGTGCCAGTAGTATACGTAGCGGAACTAGCACAGATACGCAGTATTTT CASSIRSGTSTDTQYF
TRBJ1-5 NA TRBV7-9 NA TGTGCCAGCAGCTTAGGGGGTCAGCCCCAGCATTTT CASSLGGQPQHF
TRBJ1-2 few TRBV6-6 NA TGTGCCAGCAGCAGCACAGGGAAAGGTGGCTACACCTTC CASSSTGKGGYTF
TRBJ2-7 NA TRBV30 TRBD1 TGTGCCTGGAGGGACAGGAACGAGCAGTACTTC CAWRDRNEQYF
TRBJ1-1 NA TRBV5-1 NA TGCGCCAGCAGCTTGAGGCCTAAAGACACTGAAGCTTTCTTT CASSLRPKDTEAFF
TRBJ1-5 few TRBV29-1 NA TGCAGCGCTTCTCAGGGGCTGAGCAATCAGCCCCAGCATTTT CSASQGLSNQPQHF
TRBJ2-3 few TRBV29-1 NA TGCAGCGTTGAGGGGGGTCCCTATGAGGATACGCAGTATTTT CSVEGGPYEDTQYF
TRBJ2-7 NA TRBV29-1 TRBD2 TGCAGCGTTGGTATAGCGGGAGGGCCCTACGAGCAGTACTTC CSVGIAGGPYEQYF
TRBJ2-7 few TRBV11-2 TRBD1 TGTGCCAGCAGCTCACCTGCTCCCCAGACAGGGGAACCGTACGAGCAGTACTTC CASSSPAPQTGEPYEQYF
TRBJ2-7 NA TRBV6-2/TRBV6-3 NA TGTGCCAGCAGCAACCGAAGGTCCTACGAGCAGTACTTC CASSNRRSYEQYF
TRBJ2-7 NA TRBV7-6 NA TGTGCCAGCAGCTTAGAGACAAACTCCTACGAGCAGTACTTC CASSLETNSYEQYF
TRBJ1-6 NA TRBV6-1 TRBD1 TGTGCCAGCAGTGACGGGACAGGGGCCTCCTATAATTCACCCCTCCACTTT CASSDGTGASYNSPLHF
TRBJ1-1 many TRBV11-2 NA TGTGCCAGCAGCTTGCCGGTTTCTGAAGCTTTCTTT CASSLPVSEAFF
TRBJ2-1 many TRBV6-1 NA TGTGCCAGCAGTGAAGTCCGGCAAGGTGAGCAGTTCTTC CASSEVRQGEQFF
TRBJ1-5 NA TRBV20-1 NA TGCAGTGCTAGTCCAACCCCCGGGGGGCCCCAGCATTTT CSASPTPGGPQHF
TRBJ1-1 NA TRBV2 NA TGTGCCAGCAGTGCCTCTAACACTGAAGCTTTCTTT CASSASNTEAFF
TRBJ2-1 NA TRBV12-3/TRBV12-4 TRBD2 TGTGCCAGCACCCTTACGGGGGGGAACAATGAGCAGTTCTTC CASTLTGGNNEQFF
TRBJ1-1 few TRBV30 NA TGTGCTGGGCGAAAGGGGAACACTGAAGCTTTCTTT CAGRKGNTEAFF
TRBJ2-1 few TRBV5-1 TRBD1 TGCGCCAGCAGCTTGGAAGACAGGGGGGGCTACAATGAGCAGTTCTTC CASSLEDRGGYNEQFF